This T cell receptor (beta chain) was captured by sequencing in a study of OX40 agonist ivuxolimab in advanced cancers. Findings of the study overall: Not determined was the antigen specificity of the expanded peripheral T cells. At 0.1 to 3.0 mg/kg and by week 6, CD4+ and CD8+ T cells in the blood had expanded clonally.

This CDR3 has 18 residues. V was trimmed by 0 bases and J by 4 bases, leaving 18 bases between them. Germline V gene sequence: CDR1 MGHRA, CDR2 YSYEKL. On this clone: The antigen is not known.

This table comes from immunoSEQ multiplex PCR, and its TCRdb copy is limited to in-frame clones, with some not included. In the table there are approximately 76,000 clones, roughly 85% of which are singletons. The receptor comes from an adult with an advanced solid tumor such as melanoma, head and neck, liver or kidney cancer. This specimen was CD4+ or CD8+ T cells sorted from blood, taken in a trial of the OX40 agonist ivuxolimab. The chain recombines TRBV4-1 with TRBJ1-4; D remains ambiguous. The CDR3 DNA reads as TGCGCCAGCAGCCAAGATGCGGGGATAAGACGGCTTAATGAAAAACTGTTTTTT. Its translation is CASSQDAGIRRLNEKLFF.